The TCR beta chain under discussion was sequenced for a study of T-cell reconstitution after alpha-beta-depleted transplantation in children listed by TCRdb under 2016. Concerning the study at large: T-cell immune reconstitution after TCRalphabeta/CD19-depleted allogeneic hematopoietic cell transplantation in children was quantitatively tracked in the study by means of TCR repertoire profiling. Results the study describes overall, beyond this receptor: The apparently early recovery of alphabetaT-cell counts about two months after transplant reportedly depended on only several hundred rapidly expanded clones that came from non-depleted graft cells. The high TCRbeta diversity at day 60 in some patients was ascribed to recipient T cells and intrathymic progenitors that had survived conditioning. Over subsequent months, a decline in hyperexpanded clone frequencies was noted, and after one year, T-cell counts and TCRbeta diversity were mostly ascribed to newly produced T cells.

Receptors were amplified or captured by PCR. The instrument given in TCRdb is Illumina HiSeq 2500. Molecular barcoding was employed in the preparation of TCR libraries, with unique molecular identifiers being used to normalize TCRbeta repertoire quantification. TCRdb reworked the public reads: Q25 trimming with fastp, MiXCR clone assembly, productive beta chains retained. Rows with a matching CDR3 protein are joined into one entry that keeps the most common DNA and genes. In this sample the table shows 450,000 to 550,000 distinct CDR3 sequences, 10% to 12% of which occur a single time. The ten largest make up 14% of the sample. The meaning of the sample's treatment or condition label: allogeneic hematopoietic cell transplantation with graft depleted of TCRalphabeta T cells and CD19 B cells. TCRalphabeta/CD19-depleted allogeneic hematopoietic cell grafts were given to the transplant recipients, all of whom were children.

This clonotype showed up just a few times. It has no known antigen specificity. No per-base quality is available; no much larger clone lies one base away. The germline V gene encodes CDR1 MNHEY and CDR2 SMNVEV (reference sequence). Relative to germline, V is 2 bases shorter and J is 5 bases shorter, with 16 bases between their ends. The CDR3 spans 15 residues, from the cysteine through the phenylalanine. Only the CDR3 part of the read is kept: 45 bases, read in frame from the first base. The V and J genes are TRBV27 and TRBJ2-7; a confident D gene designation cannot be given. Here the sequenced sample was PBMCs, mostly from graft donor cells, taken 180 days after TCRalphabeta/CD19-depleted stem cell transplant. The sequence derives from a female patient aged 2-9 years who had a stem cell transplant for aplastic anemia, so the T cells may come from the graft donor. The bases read TGTGCCAGCAGTTTAATTCTAGAAATGTCCCACGAGCAGTACTTC. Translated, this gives CASSLILEMSHEQYF.